This is a list of T cell receptor beta chains from one sample in a study of shared clonotypes between healthy human individuals. Method: immunoSEQ multiplex PCR; TCRdb's copy keeps in-frame clones and lacks some. The sample carries 2 million to 2.5 million clones, 85% to 95% recorded once. The sequencing sample was made of naive CD4+ T cells from PBMCs. The receptor set was obtained from a man between 18 and 29 years old in good health. Some clones in this sample may be carry-over from other donors' samples. Both conserved end residues are part of each CDR3. The D gene is left open where the match is weak. Clone size, where shown, is once, few, many, or a class for clones that have expanded.

D,J,size,V,CDR3,DNA
.,TRBJ1-4,.,TRBV7-9,CASSLGSRENEKLFF,TGTGCCAGCAGCTTAGGTTCCAGGGAGAATGAAAAACTGTTTTTT
TRBD1,TRBJ2-7,.,TRBV19,CASSKSADRAYSYEQYF,TGTGCCAGTAGTAAAAGCGCGGACAGGGCCTACTCCTACGAGCAGTACTTC
.,TRBJ1-3,.,TRBV7-2,CASSLESGMVGNTIYF,TGTGCCAGCAGCTTAGAATCAGGGATGGTTGGAAACACCATATATTTT
.,TRBJ1-2,.,TRBV15,CATSRDLTASYYGYTF,TGTGCCACCAGCAGAGACCTCACCGCGTCCTACTATGGCTACACCTTC
TRBD2,TRBJ2-3,.,TRBV5-4,CASSIAGTSGRKNTQYF,TGTGCCAGCAGCATAGCCGGGACTAGCGGGAGAAAGAATACGCAGTATTTT
TRBD2,TRBJ2-3,.,TRBV11-1,CASSLSGSRTDTQYF,TGTGCCAGCAGCTTAAGCGGGAGTCGCACAGATACGCAGTATTTT
.,TRBJ1-2,.,TRBV6-6,CASSDRQIGYGYTF,TGTGCCAGCAGCGACCGACAGATCGGCTATGGCTACACCTTC
.,TRBJ1-3,.,TRBV5-1,CASSLDSAGNTIYF,TGCGCCAGCAGCTTGGACAGCGCGGGAAACACCATATATTTT
.,TRBJ2-2,.,TRBV15,CATHGTGELFF,TGTGCCACCCATGGCACCGGGGAGCTGTTTTTT
TRBD1,TRBJ1-4,.,TRBV7-2,CASSTRTGVGEKLFF,TGTGCCAGCAGCACCCGGACAGGGGTGGGTGAAAAACTGTTTTTT
.,TRBJ2-7,.,TRBV4-2,CASSQAGASGSYEQYF,TGTGCCAGCAGCCAAGCAGGGGCTAGCGGATCCTACGAGCAGTACTTC
.,TRBJ1-5,.,TRBV28,CASSLDLNQPQHF,TGTGCCAGCAGTTTGGACCTCAATCAGCCCCAGCATTTT
.,TRBJ1-5,.,TRBV29-1,CSVEVGEDQPQHF,TGCAGCGTTGAAGTAGGGGAGGATCAGCCCCAGCATTTT
.,TRBJ1-1,.,TRBV15,CATSRVLTEAFF,TGTGCCACCAGCAGAGTCCTTACTGAAGCTTTCTTT
.,TRBJ2-7,.,TRBV7-7,CASSPADGYINEQYF,TGTGCCAGCAGCCCGGCGGATGGGTACATCAACGAGCAGTACTTC
TRBD2,TRBJ2-3,.,TRBV5-1,CASSLVPSGRASDTQYF,TGCGCCAGCAGCTTGGTTCCTAGCGGGAGGGCCAGTGATACGCAGTATTTT
.,TRBJ1-4,.,TRBV5-4,CASSRGPNEKLFF,TGTGCCAGCAGCCGGGGACCAAATGAAAAACTGTTTTTT
TRBD1,TRBJ2-3,.,TRBV5-1,CASRQRDSSTDTQYF,TGCGCCAGCAGGCAGAGGGACAGTTCGACGGATACGCAGTATTTT
TRBD1,TRBJ2-7,.,TRBV7-2,CASSLGTGETTYEQYF,TGTGCCAGCAGCTTAGGGACAGGGGAAACTACCTACGAGCAGTACTTC
TRBD1,TRBJ1-4,.,TRBV4-1,CASSRLQTGTNEKLFF,TGCGCCAGCAGCCGCCTCCAGACAGGGACTAATGAAAAACTGTTTTTT
TRBD2,TRBJ2-3,once,TRBV5-1,CASSLARLAGFSTDTQYF,TGCGCCAGCAGCTTGGCCCGACTAGCGGGTTTCAGCACAGATACGCAGTATTTT
.,TRBJ2-3,.,TRBV7-9,CASSLEQGWWDTDTQYF,TGTGCCAGCAGCTTAGAACAGGGATGGTGGGACACAGATACGCAGTATTTT
TRBD1,TRBJ1-4,.,TRBV6-6,CASSVQGINEKLFF,TGTGCCAGCAGTGTACAGGGGATTAATGAAAAACTGTTTTTT
.,TRBJ2-1,once,TRBV4-1,CASSLGLARAPSNEQFF,TGCGCCAGCAGCCTCGGTTTAGCGCGGGCCCCCTCAAATGAGCAGTTCTTC
TRBD1,TRBJ2-3,.,TRBV7-3,CASSSNRGSDTQYF,TGTGCCAGCAGCTCAAACAGGGGTTCGGATACGCAGTATTTT
.,TRBJ2-1,.,TRBV18,CASSQSRAGRVEGHEQFF,TGTGCCAGCTCCCAATCCAGGGCAGGACGGGTTGAGGGTCATGAGCAGTTCTTC
.,TRBJ2-5,.,TRBV11-2,CASSSTSPETQYF,TGTGCCAGCAGTTCCACAAGCCCAGAGACCCAGTACTTC
.,TRBJ1-5,.,TRBV28,CASSRTAENQPQHF,TGTGCCAGCAGTCGGACAGCTGAGAATCAGCCCCAGCATTTT
.,TRBJ1-1,.,TRBV18,CASSPGAGNTEAFF,TGTGCCAGCTCACCCGGGGCGGGAAACACTGAAGCTTTCTTT
.,TRBJ1-5,.,TRBV4-1,CASSLGGRFQPQHF,TGCGCCAGCAGCCTTGGGGGCAGGTTTCAGCCCCAGCATTTT
.,TRBJ2-3,.,TRBV6-1,CASSERWNTDTQYF,TGTGCCAGCAGTGAAAGATGGAACACAGATACGCAGTATTTT
.,TRBJ2-7,.,TRBV15,CATSADPNSYEQYF,TGTGCCACCAGCGCGGACCCGAATTCCTACGAGCAGTACTTC
.,TRBJ2-4,.,TRBV9,CASGLGADRNRAKNIQYF,TGTGCCAGCGGCTTGGGGGCGGACAGAAATAGGGCCAAAAACATTCAGTACTTC
.,TRBJ1-1,.,TRBV25-1,CASRPTGNTEAFF,TGTGCCAGCAGACCCACGGGGAACACTGAAGCTTTCTTT
TRBD2,TRBJ2-7,.,TRBV27,CASSYTGLAGGYEQYF,TGTGCCAGCAGTTATACCGGACTAGCGGGTGGCTACGAGCAGTACTTC
TRBD2,TRBJ2-2,.,TRBV7-2,CASSLSGTSGLNTGELFF,TGTGCCAGCAGCTTATCGGGAACTAGCGGTTTGAACACCGGGGAGCTGTTTTTT
.,TRBJ1-1,few,TRBV27,CASSLSGVGALNTEAFF,TGTGCCAGCAGTTTATCGGGGGTAGGGGCCCTAAACACTGAAGCTTTCTTT
.,TRBJ1-2,.,TRBV7-3,CASSLTPGNYGYTF,TGTGCCAGCAGCTTAACTCCGGGAAACTATGGCTACACCTTC
TRBD1,TRBJ2-2,.,TRBV7-2,CASRVRRDRGSGELFF,TGTGCCAGCAGAGTACGCCGGGACAGGGGTTCCGGGGAGCTGTTTTTT
.,TRBJ2-5,.,TRBV7-2,CASSPPLRQETQYF,TGTGCCAGCAGCCCTCCCCTCAGACAAGAGACCCAGTACTTC
.,TRBJ2-5,.,TRBV6-5,CASRNPAETQYF,TGTGCCAGCAGGAATCCCGCGGAGACCCAGTACTTC